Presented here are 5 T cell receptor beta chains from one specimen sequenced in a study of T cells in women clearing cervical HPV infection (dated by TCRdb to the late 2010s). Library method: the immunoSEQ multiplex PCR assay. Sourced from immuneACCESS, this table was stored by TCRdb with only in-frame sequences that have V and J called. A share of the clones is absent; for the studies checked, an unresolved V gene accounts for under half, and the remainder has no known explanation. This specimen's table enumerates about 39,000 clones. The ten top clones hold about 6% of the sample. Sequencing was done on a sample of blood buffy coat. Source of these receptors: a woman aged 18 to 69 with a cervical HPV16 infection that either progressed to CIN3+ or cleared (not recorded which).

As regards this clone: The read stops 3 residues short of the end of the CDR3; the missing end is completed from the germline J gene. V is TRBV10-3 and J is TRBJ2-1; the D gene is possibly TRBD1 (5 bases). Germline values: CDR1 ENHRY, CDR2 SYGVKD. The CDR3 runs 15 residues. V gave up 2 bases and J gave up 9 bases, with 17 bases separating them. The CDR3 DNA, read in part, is TGTGCCATCAGTGAGAGGGGCCCCAAGTTGGGTGAG. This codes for CAISERGPKLGE. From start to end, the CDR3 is CAISERGPKLGEQFF.

Partial CDR3 DNA: TGTGCCAGTAGTTTGTCTCTAGCCAAAAACATT. Its protein product is CASSLSLAKNI. The whole CDR3 is CASSLSLAKNIAFF. The chain uses TRBV19 and TRBJ1-1; no clear D. The CDR3 end lies 3 residues beyond the end of the read and is filled in from the germline J gene. This CDR3 has 14 amino acids. Germline V lookup: CDR1 LNHDA, CDR2 SQIVND (reference sequence).

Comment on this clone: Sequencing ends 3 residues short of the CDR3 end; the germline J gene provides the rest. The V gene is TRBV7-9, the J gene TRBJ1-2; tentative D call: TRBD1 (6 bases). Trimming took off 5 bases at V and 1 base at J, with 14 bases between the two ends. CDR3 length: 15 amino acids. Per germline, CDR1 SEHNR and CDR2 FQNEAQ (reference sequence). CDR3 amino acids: CASSPSDSFNYGYTF. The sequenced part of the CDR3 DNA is TGTGCCAGCAGCCCCTCGGACAGTTTTAACTATGGC.

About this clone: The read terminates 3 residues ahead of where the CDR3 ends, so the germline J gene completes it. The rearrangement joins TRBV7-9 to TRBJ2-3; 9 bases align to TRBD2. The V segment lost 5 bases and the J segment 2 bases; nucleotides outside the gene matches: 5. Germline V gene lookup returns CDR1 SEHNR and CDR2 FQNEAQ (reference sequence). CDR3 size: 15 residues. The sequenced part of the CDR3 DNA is TGTGCCAGCAGCCCCACTAGCGGGTACACAGATACG. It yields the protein CASSPTSGYTDT. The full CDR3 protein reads CASSPTSGYTDTQYF.

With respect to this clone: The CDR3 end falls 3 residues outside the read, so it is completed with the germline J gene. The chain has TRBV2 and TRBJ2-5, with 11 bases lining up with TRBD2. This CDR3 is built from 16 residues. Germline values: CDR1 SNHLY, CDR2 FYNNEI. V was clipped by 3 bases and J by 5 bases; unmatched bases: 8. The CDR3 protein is CASSDLAGGSRETQYF. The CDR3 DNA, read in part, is TGTGCCAGCAGTGACTTAGCGGGAGGGTCAAGGGAGACC.